This T cell receptor beta chain was retrieved from a study of blood T cell repertoires in COVID-19. Overall study: Italy, Spain and the United States were the sources of the convalescent and acute COVID-19 samples. The cDNA or gDNA used as material had been derived from T cells, B-cell-depleted T cells, or PBMCs.

In the study's own analysis: Reference gene primers were amplified, and this amplification served to estimate nucleated cell counts. Only in-frame clones appear in the TCRdb table, and some are missing; sequencing was by immunoSEQ multiplex PCR. Clonal size and the V and J genes are those of that table, whereas D and trimming came from the DNA. The profile shows about 140,000 clones, around 80% of them singletons. Germline V gives CDR1 MNHEY, CDR2 SVGAGI. Trimming stripped 8 bases from V and 4 bases from J, with 14 bases between. The CDR3 extends over 13 amino acids. This clone was observed a few times.

The specimen was peripheral blood. The sequence was obtained from a woman aged 80 or older in a cohort sampled during active or convalescent COVID-19. The chain links TRBV6-5 to TRBJ1-1; D gene ambiguous. CDR3 amino acids: CASGDTGITEAFF. For the CDR3, the DNA is TGTGCCAGCGGAGATACGGGAATCACTGAAGCTTTCTTT.